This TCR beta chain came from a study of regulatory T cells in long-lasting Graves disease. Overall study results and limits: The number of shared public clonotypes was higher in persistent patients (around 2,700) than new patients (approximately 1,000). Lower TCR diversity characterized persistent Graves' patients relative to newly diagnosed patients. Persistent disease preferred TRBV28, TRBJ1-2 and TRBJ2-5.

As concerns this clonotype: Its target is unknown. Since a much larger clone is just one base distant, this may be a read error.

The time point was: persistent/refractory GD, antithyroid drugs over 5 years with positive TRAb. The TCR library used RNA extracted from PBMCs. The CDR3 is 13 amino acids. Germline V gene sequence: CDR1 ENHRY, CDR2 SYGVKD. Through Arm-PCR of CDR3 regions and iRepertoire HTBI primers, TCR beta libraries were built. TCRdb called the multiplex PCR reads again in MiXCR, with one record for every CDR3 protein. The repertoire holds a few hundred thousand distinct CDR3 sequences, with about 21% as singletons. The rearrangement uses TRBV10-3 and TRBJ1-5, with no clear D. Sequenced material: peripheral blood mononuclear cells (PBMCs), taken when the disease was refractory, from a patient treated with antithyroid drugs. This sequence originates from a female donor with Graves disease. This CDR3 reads CASSERDNQPQHF. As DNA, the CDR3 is TGTGCCAGCAGTGAAAGGGACAATCAGCCCCAGCATTTT.